The entry that follows covers one TCR beta chain sequence. Its antigen is unidentified. The data were obtained in a study of a mutant IDH1 vaccine in newly diagnosed glioma. From germline, CDR1 is GTSNPN and CDR2 SVGIG (reference sequence). CDR3 length equals 14 residues. Trimming removed 1 base from V and 4 bases from J; junction bases left unmatched: 3. Produced via immunoSEQ multiplex PCR; TCRdb's table is partial and in-frame only. The top ten hold around 12% of the sample, which has about 34,000 clones, roughly 89% seen once. Time point meaning: week 47, end of study. Vaccination comprised doses that each held 300 ug of mutant IDH1 20-mer peptide, plus topical imiquimod.

The chain joins TRBV30 to TRBJ1-4, with 7 positions matching TRBD1. The sequencing here drew on PBMCs, taken from a glioma patient whose treatment included an IDH1 peptide vaccine. The TCR sequence derives from a woman aged 25 to 39 with glioma. The CDR3 bases are TGTGCCTGGAGTGGGGACAGACGTAATGAAAAACTGTTTTTT. Protein sequence: CAWSGDRRNEKLFF.